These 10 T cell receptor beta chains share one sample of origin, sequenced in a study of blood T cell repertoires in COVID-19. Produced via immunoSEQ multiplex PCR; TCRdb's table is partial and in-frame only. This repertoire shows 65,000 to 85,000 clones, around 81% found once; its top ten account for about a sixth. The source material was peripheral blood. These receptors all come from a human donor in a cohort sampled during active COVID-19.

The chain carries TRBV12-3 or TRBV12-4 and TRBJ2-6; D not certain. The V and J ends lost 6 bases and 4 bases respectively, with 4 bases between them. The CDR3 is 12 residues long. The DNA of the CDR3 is TGTGCCAGCAGACTCGGGGCCAACGTCCTGACTTTC. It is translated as CASRLGANVLTF.

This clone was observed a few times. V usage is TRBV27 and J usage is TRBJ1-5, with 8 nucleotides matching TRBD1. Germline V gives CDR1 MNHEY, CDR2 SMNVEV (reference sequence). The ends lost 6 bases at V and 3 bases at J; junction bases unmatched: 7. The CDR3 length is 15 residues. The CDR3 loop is CASRGATGANQPQHF. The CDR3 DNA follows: TGTGCCAGCAGGGGGGCGACAGGGGCCAATCAGCCCCAGCATTTT.

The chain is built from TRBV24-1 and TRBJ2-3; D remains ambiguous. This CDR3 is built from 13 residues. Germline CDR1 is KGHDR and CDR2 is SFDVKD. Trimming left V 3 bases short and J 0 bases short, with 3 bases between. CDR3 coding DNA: TGTGCCACCAGTGATCCGAGCACAGATACGCAGTATTTT. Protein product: CATSDPSTDTQYF.

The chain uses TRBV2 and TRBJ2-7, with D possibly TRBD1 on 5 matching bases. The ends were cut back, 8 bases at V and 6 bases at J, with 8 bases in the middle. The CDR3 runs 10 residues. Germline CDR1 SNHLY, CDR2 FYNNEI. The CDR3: CASQGSEQYV. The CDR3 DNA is TGTGCCAGCCAGGGATCCGAGCAGTACGTC.

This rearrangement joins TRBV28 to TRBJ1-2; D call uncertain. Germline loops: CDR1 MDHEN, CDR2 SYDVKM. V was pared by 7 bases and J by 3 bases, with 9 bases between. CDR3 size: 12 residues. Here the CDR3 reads CASNGLYYGYTF. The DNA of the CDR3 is TGTGCCAGCAACGGGTTATACTATGGCTACACCTTC.

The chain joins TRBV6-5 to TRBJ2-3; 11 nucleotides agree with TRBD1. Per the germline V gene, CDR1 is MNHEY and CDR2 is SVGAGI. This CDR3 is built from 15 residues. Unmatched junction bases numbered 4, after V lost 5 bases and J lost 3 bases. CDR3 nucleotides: TGTGCCAGCAGTCCTGGGACAGGGGGAACAGATACGCAGTATTTT. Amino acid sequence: CASSPGTGGTDTQYF.

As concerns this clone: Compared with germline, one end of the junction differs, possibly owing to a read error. The CDR3 DNA reads as TGTGCCAGTAGTGTAGAAACAGGGGCTAGAGGAAAACTGTTTTTT. Its protein product is CASSVETGARGKLFF. The chain joins TRBV19 to TRBJ1-4; 7 nucleotides line up with TRBD1. The CDR3 contains 15 residues. CDR1 and CDR2 (germline): LNHDA, SQIVND (reference sequence).

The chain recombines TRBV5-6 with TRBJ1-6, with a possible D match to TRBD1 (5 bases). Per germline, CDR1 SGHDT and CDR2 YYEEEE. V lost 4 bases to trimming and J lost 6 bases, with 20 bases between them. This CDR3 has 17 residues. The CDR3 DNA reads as TGTGCCAGCAGCGTCTACGCCAGGGCAGGCGGTAATTCACCCCTCCACTTT. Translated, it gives CASSVYARAGGNSPLHF.

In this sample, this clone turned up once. CDR3 in DNA: TGTGCCACCAGTGAAGACGTCACAGGGGCCAATGAGCAGTTCTTC. Protein: CATSEDVTGANEQFF. The chain combines TRBV24-1 with TRBJ2-1; TRBD1 matches at 7 bases. The CDR3 spans 15 residues. V shed 4 bases, J shed 6 bases, and the junction held 8 bases outside the gene matches. Looked up from germline, CDR1 is KGHDR and CDR2 is SFDVKD.

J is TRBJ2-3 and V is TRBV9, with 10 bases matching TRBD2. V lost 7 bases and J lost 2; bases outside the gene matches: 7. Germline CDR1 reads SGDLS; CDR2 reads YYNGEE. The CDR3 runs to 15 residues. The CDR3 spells CASGPSGGTTDTQYF. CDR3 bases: TGTGCCAGCGGACCTAGCGGGGGCACCACAGATACGCAGTATTTT.